One sample yielded the 17 T cell receptor beta chains listed below, sequenced in a study of post-analysis software for immune sequencing data. Study findings and constraints: Included in a set of several TRBV segments more frequent in patients than controls were TRBV5-6, TRBV5-1 and TRBV20-1.

TCR beta libraries were prepared from cDNA with unique molecular identifiers. From the PCR reads, TCRdb called clonotypes with MiXCR, one entry per CDR3 protein. The sample yields 750,000 to 950,000 distinct CDR3 sequences, around 45% seen once. These receptors' targets are unknown. The sample was blood. The receptors shown here come from a girl aged 5-17 years with multiple sclerosis.

CDR3: CASSYSSGLNTGELFF. In DNA, the CDR3 is TGTGCCAGCAGTTACTCTAGCGGACTGAACACCGGGGAGCTGTTTTTT. V is TRBV6-2 or TRBV6-3 and J is TRBJ2-2; possibly TRBD2 for D (6 bases). Germline V gives CDR1 MNHEY, CDR2 SVGEGT. Trimming removed 0 bases from V and 1 base from J, with 9 bases in between. This CDR3 comprises 16 residues.

This clonotype came up a few times. The genes are TRBV9 and TRBJ2-7; D is possibly TRBD1 or TRBD2 (5 bases each). The V and J ends lost 3 bases and 2 bases respectively, with 15 bases between them. The germline gives CDR1 SGDLS, CDR2 YYNGEE. CDR3 length equals 15 residues. The DNA for the CDR3 is TGTGCCAGCAGCGCCTCCGGGACGACCCCCTACGAGCAGTACTTC. Amino acids: CASSASGTTPYEQYF.

The chain has TRBV28 and TRBJ2-2; 7 bases are a match to TRBD1. The J segment lost 7 bases and the V segment lost 4 bases, leaving 9 bases of the junction unmatched. There are 15 residues in the CDR3. The germline gives CDR1 MDHEN, CDR2 SYDVKM. The DNA of the CDR3 is TGTGCCAGCAGTTCCCCAGCCCAGGGGGACGGGGAGCTGTTTTTT. Translating gives CASSSPAQGDGELFF.

This rearrangement joins TRBV27 to TRBJ2-4, with a weak D call TRBD1 (6 bases). V shed 5 bases and J shed 2 bases, with 10 bases lying between them. Germline-derived CDR1 and CDR2 are MNHEY and SMNVEV (reference sequence). CDR3 length: 14 amino acids. The DNA of the CDR3 is TGTGCCAGCAGTCCAGACAGGTCCAAAAACATTCAGTACTTC. Protein sequence: CASSPDRSKNIQYF.

This chain uses TRBV15 with TRBJ2-7; 8 nucleotides match TRBD1. This CDR3 has 14 residues. The germline V gene encodes CDR1 LNHNV and CDR2 YYDKDF (reference sequence). With 2 bases clipped from V and 7 bases from J, the junction kept 7 bases outside the gene matches. The CDR3 DNA sequence: TGTGCCACCAGCAGAAACCAACAGGGGGGTGAGCAGTACTTC. Translating gives CATSRNQQGGEQYF.

This chain links TRBV5-1 with TRBJ2-5; perhaps TRBD2 as D (5 bases). The J call may be incorrect, as the DNA end agrees better with TRBJ2-7. Germline V CDR1 and CDR2: SGHRS, YFSETQ. The CDR3 totals 14 residues. The CDR3 loop is CASSLAVGVGEQYF. The CDR3 bases are TGCGCCAGCAGCTTGGCCGTGGGAGTGGGCGAGCAGTACTTC.

The CDR3 bases are TGTGCCAGCAGCCCTAGTGCCATCTCCTACGAGCAGTACTTC. As protein: CASSPSAISYEQYF. The chain uses TRBV7-9 and TRBJ2-7; D gene unclear. The CDR3 is 14 amino acids. CDR1 is SEHNR, CDR2 FQNEAQ, per germline (reference sequence). Trimming stripped 5 bases from V and 0 bases from J, with 11 bases between.

The V and J genes are TRBV7-9 and TRBJ2-1, with a tentative D call TRBD1 (5 bases). CDR3 length: 13 amino acids. The germline CDR1 and CDR2 sequences are SEHNR and FQNEAQ (reference sequence). The V and J ends lost 5 bases and 5 bases respectively, with 10 bases between them. The CDR3 nucleotides read TGTGCCAGCAGCCCCGGACACGACAATGAGCAGTTCTTC. Residues: CASSPGHDNEQFF.

CDR3 DNA: TGTGCCATCAGTGTGGACAGGGAATCCTACAATGAGCAGTTCTTC. It codes for CAISVDRESYNEQFF. The gene calls are TRBV10-3 and TRBJ2-1, with 8 bases matching TRBD1. Per the germline V gene, CDR1 is ENHRY and CDR2 is SYGVKD. J was trimmed by 1 base and V by 4 bases; bases with no gene match: 3. This CDR3 is 15 amino acids long.

The chain joins TRBV29-1 to TRBJ2-1, with D perhaps TRBD1 (6 bases). V was trimmed by 7 bases and J by 2 bases, leaving 12 bases between them. The CDR3 extends over 13 amino acids. The germline CDR1 and CDR2 sequences are SQVTM and ANQGSEA. CDR3 residues: CSARQETYNEQFF. CDR3 DNA: TGCAGCGCCCGACAGGAAACCTACAATGAGCAGTTCTTC.

The rearrangement links TRBV4-2 to TRBJ2-7; the D gene is possibly TRBD2 (6 bases). The CDR3 contains 16 residues. The V gene lost 0 bases and the J gene lost 1 base, with 13 bases spanning the gap. Germline CDR1 LGHNA, CDR2 YNFKEQ. In DNA form, the CDR3 reads TGTGCCAGCAGCCAAGATAACCTAGCGTCTTCCTACGAGCAGTACTTC. Its protein is CASSQDNLASSYEQYF.

The chain carries TRBV20-1 and TRBJ2-1, with D uncertain. The CDR3 length is 15 residues. V was shortened by 5 bases and J by 0 bases, with 14 bases between the two germline ends. Germline values: CDR1 DFQATT, CDR2 SNEGSKA (reference sequence). The CDR3 reads CSAPRFGSSYNEQFF. CDR3 nucleotide sequence: TGCAGTGCTCCGAGATTCGGAAGCTCCTACAATGAGCAGTTCTTC.

With regard to this clonotype: An end of the junction does not agree with germline; a read error may underlie this. The chain uses TRBV29-1 and TRBJ2-1; 11 positions agree with TRBD1. Germline V gives CDR1 SQVTM, CDR2 ANQGSEA. This CDR3 has 13 amino acids. This chain's CDR3 is CSARTGGNNEQFF. In DNA form, the CDR3 reads TGTAGCGCCCGGACAGGGGGCAACAATGAGCAGTTCTTC.

The chain uses TRBV5-1 and TRBJ2-7, with a tentative D call TRBD2 (5 bases). From germline, CDR1 is SGHRS and CDR2 YFSETQ. The CDR3 is made up of 16 amino acids. The V end was cut by 3 bases, the J end by 5 bases, with 21 bases between. As DNA, the CDR3 is TGCGCCAGCAGCTGGACTGCCGGGCTGGACTCGGACGAGCAGTACTTC. It translates to CASSWTAGLDSDEQYF. The complete variable domain, with remaining parts taken from reference TRBV5-1 and TRBJ2-7, reads KAGVTQTPRYLIKTRGQQVTLSCSPISGHRSVSWYQQTPGQGLQFLFEYFSETQRNKGNFPGRFSGRQFSNSRSEMNVSTLELGDSALYLCASSWTAGLDSDEQYFGPGTRLTVT.

This clonotype was picked up a small number of times. The chain recombines TRBV20-1 with TRBJ2-6, with 7 bases that match TRBD2. The V and J ends lost 2 bases and 0 bases, in that order; junction bases with no gene match: 1. CDR1 is DFQATT and CDR2 is SNEGSKA in the germline V gene (reference sequence). There are 15 residues in the CDR3. The CDR3 here is CSARPSGSGANVLTF. The CDR3 DNA reads as TGCAGTGCTAGACCTAGCGGCTCTGGGGCCAACGTCCTGACTTTC.

The CDR3 DNA follows: TGTGCCACCAGCATTGGGAGGTTCGAGCAGTACTTC. As protein: CATSIGRFEQYF. V usage is TRBV15 and J usage is TRBJ2-4; possibly TRBD2 for D (6 bases). The J call is in doubt because the DNA end fits TRBJ2-7 better. Germline V CDR1 and CDR2: LNHNV, YYDKDF (reference sequence). The CDR3 loop spans 12 amino acids.

For the CDR3, the DNA is TGTGCCAGCAGCTTAGGTTCCGGGGCCGACAATGAGCAGTTCTTC. It translates to CASSLGSGADNEQFF. This chain uses TRBV11-2 with TRBJ2-1; D may be TRBD1 or TRBD2 (5 bases each). The V end lost 1 base, the J end lost 5 bases, and 12 bases lay between the germline ends. Germline lookup yields CDR1 SGHAT and CDR2 FQNNGV. The CDR3 is 15 residues long.